Presented here are 4 T cell receptor beta chains from one specimen sequenced in a study of spatial heterogeneity in lung cancer. Each CDR3 protein gets one entry after TCRdb re-called the 5' RACE reads with MiXCR. This sample has about 87,000 distinct CDR3 sequences, with roughly a fifth found just once. The time point here: blood at routine non-recurrence follow-up after resection. The sample consisted of PBMCs, taken at follow-up. The receptors come from a male donor with early-stage non-small cell lung cancer.

V is TRBV27 and J is TRBJ2-5; D might be TRBD2 (5 bases). This CDR3 is built from 13 residues. V was clipped by 5 bases and J by 2 bases, with 9 bases between them. Per the germline V gene, CDR1 is MNHEY and CDR2 is SMNVEV (reference sequence). Here the CDR3 DNA reads TGTGCCAGCAGTACTAGGAGGCAAGAGACCCAGTACTTC. Translated, it gives CASSTRRQETQYF.

The table lists this clonotype with a few counts. The V gene is TRBV20-1, the J gene TRBJ1-5, with 8 bases that match TRBD1. Germline CDR1 and CDR2: DFQATT and SNEGSKA (reference sequence). CDR3 length equals 15 residues. Trimming at V came to 6 bases and at J to 4 bases, leaving 11 bases not matched to a gene. The CDR3 here is CSAEEDRGWNQPQHF. The DNA for the CDR3 is TGCAGTGCGGAAGAAGACAGGGGATGGAATCAGCCCCAGCATTTT.

The chain has TRBV6-2 or TRBV6-3 and TRBJ2-5, with D maybe TRBD2 (5 bases). Trimming took 2 bases from V and 5 from J, leaving 15 bases between them. Germline CDR1 reads MNHEY; CDR2 reads SVGEGT. There are 15 residues in the CDR3. This chain's CDR3 is CASSYIAGFRETQYF. CDR3 coding DNA: TGTGCCAGCAGTTACATCGCGGGTTTTCGGGAGACCCAGTACTTC.

V usage is TRBV20-1 and J usage is TRBJ1-2; D remains unclear. The CDR3 totals 14 residues. V gave up 3 bases and J gave up 0 bases, with 11 bases separating them. Germline-derived CDR1 and CDR2 are DFQATT and SNEGSKA (reference sequence). The chain's CDR3 is CSASRPGPNYGYTF. The CDR3 nucleotides read TGCAGTGCTAGTAGGCCAGGCCCTAACTATGGCTACACCTTC.